The next 19 T cell receptor delta chains were all read from a single sample in a study of gamma-delta T cells after stem cell transplantation. TCRdb applied CATT to the RT-PCR reads for clone calling. This listing includes dozens of delta-chain clones. Sequenced input: gamma-delta T cells. These receptors were taken from a human donor. It is not recorded whose cells these are; they may come from a transplant donor. This table probably holds off-target reads from a library built for another chain.

This clone was observed once. The genes are TRDV2 and TRDJ1; no definite D call. The germline V gene encodes CDR1 GEAIGNYY and CDR2 EKD. Trimming removed 2 bases at V and 0 bases at J, with 12 bases between. This CDR3 comprises 15 residues. The CDR3 protein is CACDNLDRNTDKLIF. The DNA of the CDR3 is TGTGCCTGTGACAATTTGGATCGTAACACCGATAAACTCATCTTT.

The V and J genes are TRDV2 and TRDJ1, with D unclear. CDR3 length equals 15 residues. The germline V gene has CDR1 GEAIGNYY and CDR2 EKD. The V end was cut by 1 base, the J end by 4 bases, with 15 bases between. CDR3 sequence reads: CACDTLYSAGDKLIF. The CDR3 nucleotides are TGTGCCTGTGACACGTTGTACTCAGCCGGCGATAAACTCATCTTT.

As for this clone: Other DNA sequences in the same sample also yield this CDR3. The chain is built from TRDV2 and TRDJ3, with 7 nucleotides matching TRDD3. V shed 0 bases and J 1 base; nucleotides not matched to a gene: 26. This CDR3 comprises 25 residues. Germline V gene sequence: CDR1 GEAIGNYY, CDR2 EKD. The CDR3 sequence: CACDTVSGWGTPLRLSSWDTRQMFF. As DNA, the CDR3 is TGTGCCTGTGACACCGTGAGTGGATGGGGGACCCCGCTTCGTTTATCGTCCTGGGACACCCGACAGATGTTTTTC.

V and J are TRDV2 and TRDJ1; 7 bases map to TRDD3. The CDR3 contains 18 residues. V trimming: 1 base; J trimming: 4 bases; junction bases outside the gene matches: 17. Per the germline V gene, CDR1 is GEAIGNYY and CDR2 is EKD. CDR3 nucleotide sequence: TGTGCCTGTGACACTTTATCGGCCGAGGTGGGGGAAGGCGATAAACTCATCTTT. It is translated as CACDTLSAEVGEGDKLIF.

The CDR3 coding sequence is TGTGCCTGTGACACCGTGGAGAACACCGATAAACTCATCTTT. Amino acid sequence: CACDTVENTDKLIF. V is TRDV2 and J is TRDJ1, with D hard to call. V was trimmed by 0 bases and J by 0 bases, leaving 7 bases between them. The length of the CDR3 is 14 residues. The germline V gene has CDR1 GEAIGNYY and CDR2 EKD.

The CDR3 protein is CACDTVLGNDKLIF. CDR3 in DNA: TGTGCCTGTGACACCGTACTGGGCAACGATAAACTCATCTTT. This chain joins TRDV2 and TRDJ1; D possibly corresponds to TRDD3 (6 bases). From germline, CDR1 is GEAIGNYY and CDR2 EKD. There are 14 residues in the CDR3. V lost 0 bases to trimming and J lost 4 bases, with 11 bases between them.

This chain uses TRDV2 with TRDJ1, with D possibly being TRDD3 (6 bases). Per the germline V gene, CDR1 is GEAIGNYY and CDR2 is EKD. The CDR3 is 17 amino acids. Trimming stripped 0 bases from V and 1 base from J, with 17 bases between. CDR3 loop: CACDTVEGYKGTDKLIF. The CDR3, as DNA: TGTGCCTGTGACACCGTCGAGGGATATAAAGGCACCGATAAACTCATCTTT.

The sample holds a few counts of this clone. The J gene is TRDJ3, the V gene TRDV2; no firm D call. CDR1 and CDR2 (germline): GEAIGNYY, EKD. V lost 3 bases to trimming and J lost 1 base, with 6 bases between them. This CDR3 is built from 15 residues. In DNA, the CDR3 is TGTGCCTGTGACCTAATGTCCTGGGACACCCGACAGATGTTTTTC. Its protein product is CACDLMSWDTRQMFF.

This chain uses TRDV2 with TRDJ1; TRDD3 matches at 12 bases. Germline V CDR1 and CDR2: GEAIGNYY, EKD. With 0 bases clipped from V and 2 bases from J, the junction kept 6 bases outside the gene matches. The CDR3 consists of 17 residues. In DNA, the CDR3 is TGTGCCTGTGACACCGTTTTACTGGGGGATACTACCGATAAACTCATCTTT. This sequence encodes CACDTVLLGDTTDKLIF.

Of note for this clone: At one end the junction does not follow the germline gene, possibly because of a read error. The V call is TRDV2, the J call TRDJ2, with 13 bases aligning to TRDD3. Germline assignment: CDR1 GEAIGNYY and CDR2 EKD. The CDR3 runs 16 residues. In nucleotides, the CDR3 is TGTGCCTGTGACGGGTTACTGGGGGATACGACAGCACAGCTCTTCTTT. It specifies CACDGLLGDTTAQLFF.

The chain has TRDV1 and TRDJ1, with TRDD3 identical over 12 bases. The CDR3 consists of 23 residues. V was pared by 11 bases and J by 2 bases, with 33 bases of the junction left unmatched. Germline V gives CDR1 TSWWSYY, CDR2 QGS. In DNA form, the CDR3 reads TGTGCTATAACTCCCAACCCCGTACTGGGGGATACCTACCCCTTTTTAAGTACCGATAAACTCATCTTT. Its protein product is CAITPNPVLGDTYPFLSTDKLIF.

To note about this clone: The same CDR3 also results from other DNA sequences found in this sample. The rearrangement uses TRDV2 and TRDJ3; 7 bases line up with TRDD3. Germline CDR1 and CDR2: GEAIGNYY and EKD. The junction had 26 bases not matched to a gene; V was cut back by 0 bases and J by 1 base. There are 25 residues in the CDR3. The CDR3 loop is CACDTVSGWGTPLRLSSWDTRQMFF. CDR3 DNA: TGTGCCTGTGACACCGTAAGTGGATGGGGGACCCCGCTTCGTTTATCGTCCTGGGACACCCGACAGATGTTTTTC.

The chain combines TRDV2 with TRDJ1; no reliable D call. Germline V gene sequence: CDR1 GEAIGNYY, CDR2 EKD. CDR3 length: 14 residues. The ends were cut back, 3 bases at V and 0 bases at J, with 10 bases in the middle. In DNA, the CDR3 is TGTGCCTGTGACGCACTCAAGTACACCGATAAACTCATCTTT. It codes for CACDALKYTDKLIF.

In this sample, this clone turned up once. V is TRDV2 and J is TRDJ2, with TRDD3 identical over 7 bases. The germline CDR1 and CDR2 sequences are GEAIGNYY and EKD. The CDR3 spans 14 residues. Trimming cost V 0 bases and J 3 bases; bases outside gene matches: 0. The CDR3 coding sequence is TGTGCCTGTGACACCTGGGGGATGACAGCACAACTCTTCTTT. Protein product: CACDTWGMTAQLFF.

The chain carries TRDV2 and TRDJ1, with D possibly matching TRDD3 (5 bases). CDR3 length: 16 residues. V lost 0 bases and J lost 11, with 24 bases in between. Germline CDR1 reads GEAIGNYY; CDR2 reads EKD. CDR3 in amino acids: CACDTVVPGVEMRLIF. CDR3 coding DNA: TGTGCCTGTGACACCGTGGTTCCGGGGGTAGAGATGAGGCTCATCTTT.

The V and J genes are TRDV2 and TRDJ3, with no clear D. V was pared by 3 bases and J by 0 bases, with 11 bases between. Germline CDR1 is GEAIGNYY and CDR2 is EKD. The CDR3 loop spans 17 amino acids. The CDR3 coding sequence is TGTGCCTGTGACGTGGGTAAAACCTCCTGGGACACCCGACAGATGTTTTTC. This sequence encodes CACDVGKTSWDTRQMFF.

The V call is TRDV2, the J call TRDJ1; 7 bases map to TRDD3. CDR1 GEAIGNYY and CDR2 EKD come from the germline V gene. This CDR3 region has 15 residues. V dropped 1 base and J dropped 2; count of bases not matched to a gene: 6. The DNA for the CDR3 is TGTGCCTGTGACACGCTGGGGGTTACTACCGATAAACTCATCTTT. As protein: CACDTLGVTTDKLIF.

This clone was seen only a few times. In DNA form, the CDR3 reads TGTGCCTGTGACACCGTGGGGAGCTTGTACACCGATAAACTCATCTTT. Translating it yields CACDTVGSLYTDKLIF. The chain couples TRDV2 to TRDJ1; a possible D gene is TRDD3 (5 bases). The V end was cut by 0 bases, the J end by 0 bases, with 13 bases between. The CDR3 runs to 16 residues. Germline V gene data show CDR1 as GEAIGNYY and CDR2 as EKD.

This clone came up a few times. The chain employs TRDV2 and TRDJ1, with D perhaps matching TRDD3 (6 bases). The CDR3 totals 15 residues. Trimming removed 4 bases at V and 3 bases at J, with 17 bases between. Germline CDR1 reads GEAIGNYY; CDR2 reads EKD. DNA of the CDR3: TGTGCCTGTGATTCCCTTACTGGGAAGTCCGATAAACTCATCTTT. It specifies CACDSLTGKSDKLIF.